This T cell receptor beta chain was sequenced in a study of blood T cells in healthy people across ages. Study-level results: With unsorted PBMCs, a conclusive comparison of naive versus antigen-experienced cells was not possible.

Through a sample-barcoded 5' primer and a J-beta primer mix, a second PCR was run for roughly 6 to 11 cycles. TCRdb re-called the 5' RACE reads through MiXCR, storing one row per CDR3 protein. The repertoire holds 650,000 or so distinct CDR3 sequences, with approximately 52% as singletons. Investigators took 9.5 to 10 milliliters of peripheral blood from every donor. Germline V gives CDR1 SGHRS, CDR2 YFSETQ. V was cut by 4 bases and J by 0 bases, with 12 bases left in between. The CDR3 consists of 15 residues. With regard to this clonotype: What it binds is unknown. It may be a read error: a sequence one base away is much more abundant.

The clonotype comes from a woman of 80 years or more in good health. The chain combines TRBV5-1 with TRBJ2-3, with D possibly being TRBD1 (6 bases). Sequencing was carried out using blood. CDR3 DNA: TGCGCCAGCAGCGCACAGGGTGGAAGCACAGATACGCAGTATTTT. It yields the protein CASSAQGGSTDTQYF. Using reference TRBV5-1 and TRBJ2-3 for the parts outside the CDR3, the full variable domain is KAGVTQTPRYLIKTRGQQVTLSCSPISGHRSVSWYQQTPGQGLQFLFEYFSETQRNKGNFPGRFSGRQFSNSRSEMNVSTLELGDSALYLCASSAQGGSTDTQYFGPGTRLTVL.